This T cell receptor beta chain was found in a study of OX40 agonist ivuxolimab in advanced cancers. At the level of the study: Patients were given ivuxolimab, an antibody that agonizes OX40 (CD134). The dose-escalation cohort was roughly 84% male, with a mean age of 60 years, ranging about 23 to 79. Partial responses occurred in three patients (one hepatocellular carcinoma, two cutaneous melanoma).

This table comes from immunoSEQ multiplex PCR, and its TCRdb copy is limited to in-frame clones, with some not included. This table has fewer than 45,000 clones, around nine tenths appearing once. Germline values: CDR1 SGHVS, CDR2 FQNEAQ. V was pared by 0 bases and J by 7 bases, with 10 bases between. CDR3 length: 13 residues. V usage is TRBV7-8 and J usage is TRBJ2-7, with D possibly being TRBD1 (5 bases). This receptor was taken from an adult with an advanced solid tumor such as melanoma, head and neck, liver or kidney cancer. This specimen consisted of CD4+ or CD8+ T cells sorted from blood, obtained in a trial of the OX40 agonist ivuxolimab. In nucleotides, the CDR3 is TGTGCCAGCAGCTTAGCGTGGGGCCCGGAGCAGTACTTC. Its translation: CASSLAWGPEQYF.